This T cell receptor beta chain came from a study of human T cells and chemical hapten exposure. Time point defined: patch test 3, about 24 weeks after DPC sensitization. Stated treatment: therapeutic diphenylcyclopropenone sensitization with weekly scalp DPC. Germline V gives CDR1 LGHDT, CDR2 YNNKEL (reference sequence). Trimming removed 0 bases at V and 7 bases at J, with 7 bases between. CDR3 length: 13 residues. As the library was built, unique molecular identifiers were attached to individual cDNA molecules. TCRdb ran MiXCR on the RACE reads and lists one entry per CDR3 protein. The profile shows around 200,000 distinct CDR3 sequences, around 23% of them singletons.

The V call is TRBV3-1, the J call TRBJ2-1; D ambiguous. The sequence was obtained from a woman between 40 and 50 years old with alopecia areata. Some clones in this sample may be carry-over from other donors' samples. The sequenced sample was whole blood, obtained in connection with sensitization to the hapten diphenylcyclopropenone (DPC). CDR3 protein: CASSQDLGNEQFF. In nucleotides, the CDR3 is TGTGCCAGCAGCCAAGATCTTGGAAATGAGCAGTTCTTC.